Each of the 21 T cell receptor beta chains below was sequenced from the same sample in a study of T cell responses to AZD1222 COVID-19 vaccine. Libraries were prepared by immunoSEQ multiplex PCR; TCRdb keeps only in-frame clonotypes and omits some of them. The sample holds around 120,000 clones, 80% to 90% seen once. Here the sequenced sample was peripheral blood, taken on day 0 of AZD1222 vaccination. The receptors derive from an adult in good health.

This CDR3 reads CASVPGTSGNNEQFF. The CDR3 bases are TGTGCCAGCGTCCCTGGGACTAGCGGTAACAATGAGCAGTTCTTC. The chain recombines TRBV2 with TRBJ2-1; 11 nucleotides align to TRBD2. CDR1 is SNHLY and CDR2 is FYNNEI in the germline V gene. This CDR3 spans 15 amino acids. After removal of 8 bases from V and 5 bases from J, the junction contained 8 bases not matched to a gene.

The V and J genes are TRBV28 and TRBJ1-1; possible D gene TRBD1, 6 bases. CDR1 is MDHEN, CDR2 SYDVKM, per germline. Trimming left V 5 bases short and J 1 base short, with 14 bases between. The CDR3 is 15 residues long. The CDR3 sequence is CASSRRGAGNTEAFF. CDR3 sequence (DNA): TGTGCCAGCAGTCGCAGGGGAGCCGGGAACACTGAAGCTTTCTTT.

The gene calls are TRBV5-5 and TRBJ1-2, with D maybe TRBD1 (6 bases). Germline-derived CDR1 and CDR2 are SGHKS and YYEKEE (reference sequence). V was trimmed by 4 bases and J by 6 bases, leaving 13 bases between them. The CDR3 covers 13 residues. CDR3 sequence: CASSAPTGNGYTF. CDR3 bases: TGTGCCAGCAGCGCGCCAACAGGGAATGGCTACACCTTC.

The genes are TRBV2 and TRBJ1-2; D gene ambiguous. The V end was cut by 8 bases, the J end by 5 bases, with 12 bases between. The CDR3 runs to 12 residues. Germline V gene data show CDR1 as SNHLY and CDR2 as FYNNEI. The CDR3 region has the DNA TGTGCCAGCGGCGAGGACGGATATGGCTACACCTTC. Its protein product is CASGEDGYGYTF.

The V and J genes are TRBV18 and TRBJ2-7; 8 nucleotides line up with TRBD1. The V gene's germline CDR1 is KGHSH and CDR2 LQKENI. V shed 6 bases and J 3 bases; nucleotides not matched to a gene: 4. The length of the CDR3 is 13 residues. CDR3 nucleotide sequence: TGTGCCAGCTCGCCGGACAGGGACTACGAGCAGTACTTC. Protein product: CASSPDRDYEQYF.

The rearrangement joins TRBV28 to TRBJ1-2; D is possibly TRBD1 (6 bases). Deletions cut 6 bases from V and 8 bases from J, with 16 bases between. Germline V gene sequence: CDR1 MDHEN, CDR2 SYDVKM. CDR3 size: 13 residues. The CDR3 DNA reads TGTGCCAGCAGCTTTCTATTGGGGGCAGGCTACACCTTC. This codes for CASSFLLGAGYTF.

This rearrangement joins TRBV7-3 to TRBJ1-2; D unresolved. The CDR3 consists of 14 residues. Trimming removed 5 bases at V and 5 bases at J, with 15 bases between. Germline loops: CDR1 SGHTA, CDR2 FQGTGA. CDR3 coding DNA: TGTGCCAGCAGCCAACCGGGAGCGCCTTATGGCTACACCTTC. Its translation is CASSQPGAPYGYTF.

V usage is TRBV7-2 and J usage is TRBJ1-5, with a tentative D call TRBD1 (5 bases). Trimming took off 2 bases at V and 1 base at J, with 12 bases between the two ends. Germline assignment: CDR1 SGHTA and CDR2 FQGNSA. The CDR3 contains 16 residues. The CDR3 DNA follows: TGTGCCAGCAGCTTACTTGCCCGGGGGAGCAATCAGCCCCAGCATTTT. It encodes CASSLLARGSNQPQHF.

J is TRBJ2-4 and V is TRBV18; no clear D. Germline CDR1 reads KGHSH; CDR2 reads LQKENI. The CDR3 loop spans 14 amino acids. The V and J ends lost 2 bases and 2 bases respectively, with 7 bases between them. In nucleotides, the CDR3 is TGTGCCAGCTCACCAAGGGTGTCCAAAAACATTCAGTACTTC. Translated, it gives CASSPRVSKNIQYF. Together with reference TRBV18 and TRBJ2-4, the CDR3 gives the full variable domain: NAGVMQNPRHLVRRRGQEARLRCSPMKGHSHVYWYRQLPEEGLKFMVYLQKENIIDESGMPKERFSAEFPKEGPSILRIQQVVRGDSAAYFCASSPRVSKNIQYFGAGTRLSVL.

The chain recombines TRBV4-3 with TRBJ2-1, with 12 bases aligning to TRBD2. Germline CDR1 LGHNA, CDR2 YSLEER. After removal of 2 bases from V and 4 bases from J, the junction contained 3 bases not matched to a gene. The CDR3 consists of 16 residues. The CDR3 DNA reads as TGCGCCAGCAGCCAACTCGGACTAGCGGGATACAATGAGCAGTTCTTC. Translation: CASSQLGLAGYNEQFF.

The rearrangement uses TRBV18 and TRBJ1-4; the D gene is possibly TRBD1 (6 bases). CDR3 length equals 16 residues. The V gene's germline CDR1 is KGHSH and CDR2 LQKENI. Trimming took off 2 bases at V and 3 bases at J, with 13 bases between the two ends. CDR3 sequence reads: CASSPNRGQSNEKLFF. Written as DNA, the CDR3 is TGTGCCAGCTCACCAAACCGGGGGCAGTCTAATGAAAAACTGTTTTTT.

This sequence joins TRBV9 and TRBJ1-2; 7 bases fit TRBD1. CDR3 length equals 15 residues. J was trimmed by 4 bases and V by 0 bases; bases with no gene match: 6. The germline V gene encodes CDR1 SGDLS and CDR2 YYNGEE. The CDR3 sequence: CASSVVPQGVYGYTF. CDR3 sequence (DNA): TGTGCCAGCAGCGTAGTTCCCCAGGGGGTCTATGGCTACACCTTC.

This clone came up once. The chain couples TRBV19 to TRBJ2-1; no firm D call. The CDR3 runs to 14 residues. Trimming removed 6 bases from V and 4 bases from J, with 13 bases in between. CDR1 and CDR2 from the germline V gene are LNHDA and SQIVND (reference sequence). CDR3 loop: CASSSGLRYNEQFF. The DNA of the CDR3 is TGTGCCAGTAGCAGTGGGTTGCGGTACAATGAGCAGTTCTTC.

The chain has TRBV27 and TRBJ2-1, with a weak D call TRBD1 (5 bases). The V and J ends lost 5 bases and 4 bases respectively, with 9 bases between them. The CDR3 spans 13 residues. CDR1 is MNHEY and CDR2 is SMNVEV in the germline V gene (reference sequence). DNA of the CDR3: TGTGCCAGCAGTAAACAGGAGTACAATGAGCAGTTCTTC. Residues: CASSKQEYNEQFF.

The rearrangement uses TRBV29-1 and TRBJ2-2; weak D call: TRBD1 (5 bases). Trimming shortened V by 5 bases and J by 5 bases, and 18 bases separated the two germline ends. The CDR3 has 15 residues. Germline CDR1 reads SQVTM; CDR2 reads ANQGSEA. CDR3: CSVLPLDRRTGELFF. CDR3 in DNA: TGCAGCGTTCTTCCTCTTGACAGAAGGACCGGGGAGCTGTTTTTT.

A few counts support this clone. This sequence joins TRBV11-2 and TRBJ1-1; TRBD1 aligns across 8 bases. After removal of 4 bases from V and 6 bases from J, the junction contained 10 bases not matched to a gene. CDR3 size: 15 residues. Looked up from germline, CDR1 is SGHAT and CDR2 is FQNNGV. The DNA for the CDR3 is TGTGCCAGCAGCTACAGTCCAGGGGGCCCGCCTGAAGCTTTCTTT. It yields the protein CASSYSPGGPPEAFF.

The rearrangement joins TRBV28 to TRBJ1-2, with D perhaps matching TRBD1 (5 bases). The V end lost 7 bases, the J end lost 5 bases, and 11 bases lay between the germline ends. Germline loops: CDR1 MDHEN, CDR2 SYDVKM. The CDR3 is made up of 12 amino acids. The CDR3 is CASTGDLYGYTF. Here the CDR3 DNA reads TGTGCCAGCACGGGGGATTTATATGGCTACACCTTC.

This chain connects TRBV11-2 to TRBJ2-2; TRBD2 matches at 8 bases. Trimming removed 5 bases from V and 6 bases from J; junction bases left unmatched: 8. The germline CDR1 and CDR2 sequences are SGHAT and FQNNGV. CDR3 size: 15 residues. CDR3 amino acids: CASSLAPTSAGELFF. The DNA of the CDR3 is TGTGCCAGCAGCCTTGCCCCGACTAGCGCCGGGGAGCTGTTTTTT.

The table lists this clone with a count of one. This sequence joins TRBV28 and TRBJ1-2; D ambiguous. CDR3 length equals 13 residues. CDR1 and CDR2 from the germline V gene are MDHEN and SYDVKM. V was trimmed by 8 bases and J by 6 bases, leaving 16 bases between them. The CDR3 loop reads CASVEFLENGYTF. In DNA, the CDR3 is TGTGCCAGCGTAGAATTTCTGGAGAATGGCTACACCTTC.

CDR3 amino acids: CASRLLARQGDTDTQYF. Here the CDR3 DNA reads TGTGCCAGCAGACTGCTAGCCAGACAGGGCGACACAGATACGCAGTATTTT. This chain uses TRBV7-8 with TRBJ2-3, with 7 bases matching TRBD1. The CDR3 is 17 amino acids. Germline V gene lookup returns CDR1 SGHVS and CDR2 FQNEAQ. J gave up 2 bases and V 6 bases, and 14 bases lay outside the gene matches.

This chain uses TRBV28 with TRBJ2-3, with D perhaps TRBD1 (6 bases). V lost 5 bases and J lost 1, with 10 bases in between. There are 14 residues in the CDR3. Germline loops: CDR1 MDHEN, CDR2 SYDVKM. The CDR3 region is CASSEGQRTDTQYF. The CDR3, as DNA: TGTGCCAGCAGTGAAGGACAGCGCACAGATACGCAGTATTTT.